The 21 T cell receptor beta chains below all came from one sample that was sequenced in a study of blood T cells in healthy people across ages. The use of a sample-barcoded 5' primer and a J-beta primer mix characterized a second PCR of 7 to 11 cycles. TCRdb independently ran MiXCR on the 5' RACE reads; one entry per CDR3 protein. The data contain roughly 560,000 distinct CDR3 sequences, 24% of them seen just once; the ten biggest clones take up around 10%. These data are also associated with another study on T cells of mothers and their children.

Sequences were obtained from blood. All receptors derive from a boy aged 5-17 years in good health.

This chain joins TRBV11-3 and TRBJ2-1, with 10 bases identical to TRBD2. Germline-derived CDR1 and CDR2 are SGHNT and YENEEA. The CDR3 is made up of 13 amino acids. J was trimmed by 12 bases and V by 2 bases; bases with no gene match: 4. Written as DNA, the CDR3 is TGTGCCAGCAGCTTAAATCAGCGGGAGGGGCAGTTCTTC. Translated, it gives CASSLNQREGQFF.

V gene TRBV29-1 combines with J gene TRBJ2-7; D not certain. This CDR3 is built from 14 residues. The germline V gene encodes CDR1 SQVTM and CDR2 ANQGSEA. Trimming pared 1 base from V and 3 bases from J, leaving 13 bases between. The CDR3 bases are TGCAGCGTTGAAGTCGAGACTGATTACTACGAGCAGTACTTC. As protein: CSVEVETDYYEQYF.

Details on this clonotype: A read error may account for a junction end that differs from germline. In DNA form, the CDR3 reads TGCGCCAGCAGCAAAGAGGTTACAGGAGTTAATCAGCCCCAGCATTTT. This encodes CASSKEVTGVNQPQHF. This chain uses TRBV4-1 with TRBJ1-5; D is perhaps TRBD1 (5 bases). CDR3 length: 16 residues. Looked up from germline, CDR1 is MGHRA and CDR2 is YSYEKL.

This clonotype was recorded once. Just one base apart from a much larger clone, this may be a read error. The chain recombines TRBV25-1 with TRBJ1-2; D is perhaps TRBD1 (5 bases). The CDR3 consists of 13 residues. V lost 2 bases and J lost 3, with 7 bases in between. Germline loops: CDR1 MGHDK, CDR2 SYGVNS. The DNA for the CDR3 is TGTGCCAGCAGTGAAGGGGCTCACTATGGCTACACCTTC. Its translation is CASSEGAHYGYTF.

In this sample, this clonotype turned up a few times. The genes are TRBV20-1 and TRBJ2-7; the match to TRBD2 covers 8 bases. The CDR3 runs 15 residues. The trim removed 4 bases at V and 0 bases at J, leaving 8 bases unmatched. CDR1 DFQATT and CDR2 SNEGSKA come from the germline V gene (reference sequence). CDR3 residues: CSAKSPGGGSYEQYF. CDR3 nucleotides: TGCAGTGCTAAGAGTCCGGGGGGGGGCTCCTACGAGCAGTACTTC.

This clonotype showed up many times. The chain joins TRBV28 to TRBJ2-7, with a possible D match to TRBD2 (6 bases). Germline assignment: CDR1 MDHEN and CDR2 SYDVKM. V gave up 8 bases and J gave up 4 bases, with 18 bases separating them. There are 14 residues in the CDR3. In DNA, the CDR3 is TGTGCCAGCCAATCTCGGCGGGGCAGATACGAGCAGTACTTC. It specifies CASQSRRGRYEQYF. The whole variable domain, filled in from reference TRBV28 and TRBJ2-7, reads DVKVTQSSRYLVKRTGEKVFLECVQDMDHENMFWYRQDPGLGLRLIYFSYDVKMKEKGDIPEGYSVSREKKERFSLILESASTNQTSMYLCASQSRRGRYEQYFGPGTRLTVT.

This clonotype was counted a few times. The CDR3 loop is CATSRDRTVETQYF. The CDR3 DNA is TGTGCCACCAGCAGGGACAGAACCGTTGAGACCCAGTACTTC. The rearrangement links TRBV15 to TRBJ2-5; TRBD1 might be the D (6 bases). CDR1 LNHNV and CDR2 YYDKDF come from the germline V gene (reference sequence). The CDR3 has 14 amino acids. Trimming took off 3 bases at V and 5 bases at J, with 13 bases between the two ends.

In regard to this clonotype: One end of the junction does not line up with germline, which may come from a read error. The chain has TRBV9 and TRBJ1-4; tentative D call: TRBD1 (5 bases). The CDR3 is 15 amino acids. Germline V lookup: CDR1 SGDLS, CDR2 YYNGEE. The CDR3, as DNA: TGTGCCGGCAGCCCGATGGGGGGATATTTTGAAAAACTGTTTTTT. Its protein product is CAGSPMGGYFEKLFF.

This clonotype has a handful of counts. The chain has TRBV19 and TRBJ2-4, with D hard to call. The germline V gene has CDR1 LNHDA and CDR2 SQIVND (reference sequence). The CDR3 contains 14 residues. The V end lost 3 bases, the J end lost 1 base, and 7 bases lay between the germline ends. The CDR3 sequence: CASSIPGAKNIQYF. CDR3 nucleotides: TGTGCCAGTAGTATTCCTGGGGCCAAAAACATTCAGTACTTC.

This clonotype was observed a few times. The chain couples TRBV5-6 to TRBJ1-1; D gene uncertain. The V gene's germline CDR1 is SGHDT and CDR2 YYEEEE. This CDR3 has 15 amino acids. Trimming removed 0 bases from V and 1 base from J, with 10 bases in between. The CDR3 loop reads CASSLVSAPNTEAFF. CDR3 coding DNA: TGTGCCAGCAGCTTGGTCTCGGCGCCGAACACTGAAGCTTTCTTT. The full variable domain, rest sourced from reference TRBV5-6 and TRBJ1-1, is DAGVTQSPTHLIKTRGQQVTLRCSPKSGHDTVSWYQQALGQGPQFIFQYYEEEERQRGNFPDRFSGHQFPNYSSELNVNALLLGDSALYLCASSLVSAPNTEAFFGQGTRLTVV.

This clonotype was observed a few times. J is TRBJ2-3 and V is TRBV7-3; TRBD1 might be the D (6 bases). Germline CDR1 and CDR2: SGHTA and FQGTGA. V lost 3 bases and J 6 bases, leaving 10 bases between the germline ends. The CDR3 consists of 13 residues. The CDR3 coding sequence is TGTGCCAGCAGCTTCAGGGGATCCGATACGCAGTATTTT. Its translation: CASSFRGSDTQYF.

The chain employs TRBV24-1 and TRBJ2-5; no firm D call. CDR1 KGHDR and CDR2 SFDVKD come from the germline V gene. The CDR3 has 14 residues. The germline V and J ends were trimmed by 5 bases and 4 bases, with 13 bases remaining between them. The CDR3 spells CATSAGRVGETQYF. The CDR3 DNA reads as TGTGCCACCAGTGCCGGACGTGTAGGAGAGACCCAGTACTTC.

The genes are TRBV28 and TRBJ2-7; D remains ambiguous. V lost 6 bases and J lost 5, with 26 bases in between. The CDR3 consists of 17 residues. From germline, CDR1 is MDHEN and CDR2 SYDVKM. The CDR3 DNA reads as TGTGCCAGCAGCTCACCTTTTGGTGGCGTACGTCTCCACGAGCAGTACTTC. Translated: CASSSPFGGVRLHEQYF.

The chain joins TRBV14 to TRBJ2-6; D is perhaps TRBD2 (6 bases). Trimming took off 0 bases at V and 0 bases at J, with 18 bases between the two ends. The germline CDR1 and CDR2 sequences are SGHDN and FVKESK. The CDR3 sequence is 20 residues long. The CDR3 here is CASSQDRLGGFHSGANVLTF. DNA for the CDR3: TGTGCCAGCAGCCAAGATCGCTTAGGAGGGTTCCACTCTGGGGCCAACGTCCTGACTTTC.

The rearrangement links TRBV7-6 to TRBJ2-6; the D is unclear. CDR1 and CDR2 from the germline V gene are SGHVS and FNYEAQ. With 10 bases removed from V and 1 base from J, the gap between germline ends came to 5 bases. There are 12 residues in the CDR3. The CDR3 sequence: CAIPSGANVLTF. In DNA, the CDR3 is TGTGCCATCCCTTCTGGGGCCAACGTCCTGACTTTC.

The genes are TRBV5-1 and TRBJ1-4; D is ambiguous. Germline CDR1 is SGHRS and CDR2 is YFSETQ. The CDR3 consists of 14 residues. Trimming stripped 1 base from V and 7 bases from J, with 11 bases between. The CDR3 protein is CASSLTVRAEKLFF. DNA of the CDR3: TGCGCCAGCAGCTTGACAGTTCGGGCTGAAAAACTGTTTTTT.

This chain connects TRBV6-5 to TRBJ2-1, with 7 bases lining up with TRBD1. The germline V gene encodes CDR1 MNHEY and CDR2 SVGAGI. With V trimmed by 6 bases and J by 5 bases, 7 bases remained unmatched. The CDR3 consists of 14 residues. The CDR3 loop reads CASSPDRDHNEQFF. In DNA, the CDR3 is TGTGCCAGCAGCCCCGACAGGGACCACAATGAGCAGTTCTTC.

This clonotype has more than one count but fewer than ten. V is TRBV6-2 or TRBV6-3 and J is TRBJ2-5; D perhaps matches TRBD1 (5 bases). The J call may be in error: the DNA end matches TRBJ2-7 better. This CDR3 is built from 13 residues. CDR1 is MNHEY, CDR2 SVGEGT, per germline. CDR3 loop: CASRKRGNYEQYF. The DNA for the CDR3 is TGTGCCAGCAGAAAAAGGGGCAACTACGAGCAGTACTTC.

The V gene is TRBV5-1, the J gene TRBJ1-2; 7 bases agree with TRBD1. CDR1 SGHRS and CDR2 YFSETQ come from the germline V gene. This CDR3 comprises 15 residues. V shed 4 bases, J shed 3 bases, and the junction held 9 bases outside the gene matches. CDR3 DNA sequence: TGCGCCAGCAGCCCTACAACAGGGGTGGACTATGGCTACACCTTC. It translates to CASSPTTGVDYGYTF.

Note on this clonotype: A read error may be the cause here, since a much bigger clone is one base away. The V gene is TRBV6-5, the J gene TRBJ2-7, with 7 nucleotides matching TRBD1. Germline V gene lookup returns CDR1 MNHEY and CDR2 SVGAGI. The CDR3 loop spans 14 amino acids. CDR3 sequence (DNA): TGTGCCAGCAGTGACCGGGACAGTGCCTACGAGCAGTGCTTC. Translation gives CASSDRDSAYEQCF.

This clonotype has more than one count but fewer than ten. The rearrangement links TRBV21-1 to TRBJ2-3; no DNA check was done on the table's D call, TRBD2. TRBV21-1 corresponds to a pseudogene. There are 18 residues in the CDR3. CDR3 in amino acids: CASSKEREIPRSTDTQYF. In DNA, the CDR3 is TGTGCCAGCAGCAAGGAGCGGGAGATCCCACGAAGCACAGATACGCAGTATTTT.